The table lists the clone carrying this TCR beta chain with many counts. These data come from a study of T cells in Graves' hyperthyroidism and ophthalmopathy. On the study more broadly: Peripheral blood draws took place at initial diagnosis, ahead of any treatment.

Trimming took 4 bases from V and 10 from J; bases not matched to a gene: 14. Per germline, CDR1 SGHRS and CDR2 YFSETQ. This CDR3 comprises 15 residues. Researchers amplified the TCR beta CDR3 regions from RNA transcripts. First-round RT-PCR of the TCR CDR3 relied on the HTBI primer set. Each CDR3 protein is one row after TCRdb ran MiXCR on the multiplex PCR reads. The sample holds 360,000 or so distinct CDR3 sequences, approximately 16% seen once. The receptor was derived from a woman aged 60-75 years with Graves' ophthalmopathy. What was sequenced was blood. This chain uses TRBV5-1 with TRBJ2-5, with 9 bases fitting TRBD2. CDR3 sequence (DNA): TGCGCCAGCAGCGTTGGAGGTAGCGGGAGTCTCGGCCAGTACTTC. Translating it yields CASSVGGSGSLGQYF.